These T cell receptor beta chains were read from a single sample in a study of vaccination and CD4 T cells after COVID-19. Using its own MiXCR run on the PCR reads, TCRdb lists one record per CDR3 protein. The sample includes 8,500 to 10,000 distinct CDR3 sequences, about 44% of them seen just once. Their specific antigens are unknown. The sequencing sample was made of CD4+ T cells from blood, cultured in vitro. The source of these receptors is a human donor who had recovered from COVID-19. Both conserved end residues are part of each CDR3.

TRBV7-9 | CASSIEANTEAFF
TRBV20-1 | CSARAQPSSYNEQFF
TRBV19 | CASSIGGTSGGRQQFF
TRBV12-3/TRBV12-4 | CASRPQGSYGYTF
TRBV6-5 | CASSYPDSITAYEQYF
TRBV25-1 | CASSDQIRVLPEKLFF
TRBV19 | CASSMVPDQPQHF
TRBV27 | CASSWQGGQPRHF
TRBV11-2 | CASSRQISGNTIYF
TRBV6-1 | CASWRGRSYNEQFF
TRBV30 | CAWSVSRHNSPLHF
TRBV7-2 | CASIPSPDSTYGYTF
TRBV18 | CASSPGLAGINTEAFF
TRBV6-5 | CASSFIAGVGNEQFF
TRBV27 | CASSFWQDNSPLHF
TRBV6-1 | CASSPDRGPNTEAFF
TRBV5-1 | CASSRGQVGYGYTF
TRBV7-2 | CASSARLAGQETQYF
TRBV7-2 | CASSLASTAIYGYTF
TRBV14 | CASSVGGNTEAFF
TRBV6-5 | CASSYSGQGAVGYTF
TRBV5-6 | CASSSWDGNYGYTF
TRBV9 | CASSVDMSAHTGELFF
TRBV24-1 | CATGQGGEQYF
TRBV6-1 | CASRKVGPSSGNTIYF
TRBV9 | CASSVHQGAYTEAFF
TRBV18 | CASSPGNVETQYF
TRBV18 | CASSQGTDTQYF
TRBV7-3 | CASSPGTGSHEQYF
TRBV4-2 | CASSQGTSGGAPYEQYF
TRBV11-2 | CASSTKGDQPQHF
TRBV7-2 | CASSLSPSGGTPTQYF
TRBV18 | CASSPIGGMDTEAFF
TRBV7-8 | CASSSAGGTGGSVQYF
TRBV20-1 | CSAKTGEKQFF
TRBV7-9 | CASSLAQGGGAFF
TRBV12-3/TRBV12-4 | CASSSGGSGTRAYEQYF
TRBV6-5 | CASSYLLGATEAFF
TRBV24-1 | CATSDSGGWTGELFF
TRBV20-1 | CSAPPGGRTEAFF
TRBV20-1 | CSASEQLLNTEAFF
TRBV15 | CATSNHRGEFYGYTF
TRBV6-1 | CASSEDPGATYEQYF
TRBV20-1 | CSASDRTDYSNQPQHF